This TCR beta chain appears in the sequencing data of a study of T cells in Graves' hyperthyroidism and ophthalmopathy. In its sample, this clonotype was seen many times. Its target is unknown. Amplification targeted TCR beta CDR3 regions from RNA transcripts. First-round RT-PCR targeting the TCR CDR3 was performed with the HTBI primer set. Each CDR3 protein is one row after TCRdb ran MiXCR on the multiplex PCR reads. The table includes nearly 250,000 distinct CDR3 sequences, approximately 24% detected once. PBMCs stemmed from about 9.7 ml fresh peripheral blood. V lost 3 bases to trimming and J lost 4 bases; unmatched junction nucleotides: 3. CDR1 is LNHDA and CDR2 is SQIVND in the germline V gene (reference sequence). This CDR3 is built from 15 residues. Study observations and caveats: By a 13 V-J model, ophthalmopathy was set apart from stable hyperthyroidism. Ophthalmopathy got predicted by the model a median around 6.6 months before its onset.

This clonotype originated in a woman in her thirties or forties with Graves' ophthalmopathy. Material for sequencing was blood. The genes are TRBV19 and TRBJ1-5; TRBD1 aligns across 10 bases. The CDR3 sequence: CASSIGQGENQPQHF. The CDR3 DNA is TGTGCCAGTAGTATCGGACAGGGGGAGAATCAGCCCCAGCATTTT.